This T cell receptor beta chain was retrieved from a study of CD8 T cells in ankylosing spondylitis. This clonotype has a count of ten or more. What it binds is not known. Findings and limits, study-wide: A TCR beta motif of 7 to 9 highly homologous variants seemed to mark ankylosing spondylitis blood. CD8+ cells made up the disease-linked clones, which were relatively rare in peripheral blood. Disease-linked clones reportedly showed significant enrichment in matched ankylosing spondylitis synovial fluid.

TCRdb reprocessed the 5' RACE reads with MiXCR, giving one entry per CDR3 protein. Of approximately 440,000 distinct CDR3 sequences in the sample, approximately 17% were seen once. Trimming removed 1 base from V and 8 bases from J; junction bases left unmatched: 11. This CDR3 is built from 15 residues. Per the germline V gene, CDR1 is SQVTM and CDR2 is ANQGSEA. The chain links TRBV29-1 to TRBJ2-1; the match to TRBD2 covers 7 bases. The clonotype originates from a male donor with ankylosing spondylitis. Sequencing input: blood, either unsorted or a sorted T cell fraction (not recorded which). The CDR3 loop reads CSVEGYGGSLDEQFF. CDR3 sequence (DNA): TGCAGCGTTGAAGGGTACGGCGGGAGTTTGGATGAGCAGTTCTTC.